The clone carrying this T cell receptor (beta chain) was detected a few times. As yet, its antigen is unknown. This record comes from a study of shared clonotypes between healthy human individuals. The assay ran at deep level. In replicate PCRs of sorted subsets, roughly 200 ng DNA, roughly 31,000 T cell genomes, was used. The method was immunoSEQ multiplex PCR; TCRdb's version includes in-frame clones alone and lacks a portion of them. The sample has 850,000 to 1,200,000 clones; about 75% are singletons. A CD45RA+ naive subset and a CD45RA-negative memory subset were split from CD4+ cells. General study results and limits: Clonotype sharing across several donors was observed for 5% to 6.5% of naive CD4 clonotypes.

The sample consisted of memory CD4+ T cells sorted from blood. Subset meaning: CD45RA-negative fraction. The TCR was taken from a man between 18 and 29 years old in good health.

The CDR3 here is CASSRDRLNEQYF. CDR3 DNA sequence: TGTGCCAGCAGTCGGGACAGGTTAAACGAGCAGTACTTC. The gene calls are TRBV2 and TRBJ2-7; 8 bases are a match to TRBD1. Trimming removed 5 bases from V and 5 bases from J; junction bases left unmatched: 5. Germline CDR1 and CDR2: SNHLY and FYNNEI. The CDR3 is 13 amino acids. The variable domain in full, completed from reference TRBV2 and TRBJ2-7, reads EPEVTQTPSHQVTQMGQEVILRCVPISNHLYFYWYRQILGQKVEFLVSFYNNEISEKSEIFDDQFSVERPDGSNFTLKIRSTKLEDSAMYFCASSRDRLNEQYFGPGTRLTVT.